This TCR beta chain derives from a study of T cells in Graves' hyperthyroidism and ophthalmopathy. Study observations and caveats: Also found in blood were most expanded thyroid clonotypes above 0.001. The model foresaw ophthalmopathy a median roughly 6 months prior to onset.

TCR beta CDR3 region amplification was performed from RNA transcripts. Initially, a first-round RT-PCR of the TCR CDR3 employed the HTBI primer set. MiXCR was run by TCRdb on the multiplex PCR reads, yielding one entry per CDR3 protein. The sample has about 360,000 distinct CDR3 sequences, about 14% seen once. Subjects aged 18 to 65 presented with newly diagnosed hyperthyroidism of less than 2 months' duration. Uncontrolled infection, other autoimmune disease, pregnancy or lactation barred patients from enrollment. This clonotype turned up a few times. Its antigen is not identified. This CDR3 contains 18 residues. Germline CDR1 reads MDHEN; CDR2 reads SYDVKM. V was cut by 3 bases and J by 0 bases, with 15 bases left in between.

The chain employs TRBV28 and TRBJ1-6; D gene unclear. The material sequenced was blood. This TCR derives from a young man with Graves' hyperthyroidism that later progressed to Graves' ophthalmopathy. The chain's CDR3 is CASSFQLTASSYNSPLHF. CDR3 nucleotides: TGTGCCAGCAGTTTCCAATTGACCGCGAGCTCCTATAATTCACCCCTCCACTTT.